This T cell receptor (beta chain) was captured in a study of shared clonotypes between healthy human individuals. Broader study findings: Few donors restricted represented genetic and exposure-history diversity. Blood was the only sampled material, and tissue repertoires likely differ.

Germline V CDR1 and CDR2: LNHDA, SQIVND (reference sequence). V was pared by 7 bases and J by 2 bases, with 17 bases between. The CDR3 sequence is 16 residues long. This clone was seen more than once but under ten times. Its antigen is undetermined. Assay: immunoSEQ multiplex PCR; the TCRdb copy retains only in-frame clones and omits some. The table records about 1.1 million clones, approximately 80% of them present only once. CD4+ cell separation produced CD45RA+ naive and CD45RA-negative memory subsets. This receptor was obtained from a man between 18 and 35 years old in good health. Some clones in this sample may be carry-over from other donors' samples. The chain has TRBV19 and TRBJ2-2; D is tentatively TRBD1 or TRBD2 (5 bases each). The sequencing input was memory CD4+ T cells from PBMCs. The subset denotes: CD45RA-negative fraction. The DNA for the CDR3 is TGTGCCAGTAACCCGGGGCTCCGATTTAACACCGGGGAGCTGTTTTTT. Encoded protein: CASNPGLRFNTGELFF.